The 7 T cell receptor beta chains below all came from one sample that was sequenced in a study of cytomegalovirus exposure and HLA in healthy donors. The PCR was carried out with 60 Vbeta primers and 13 Jbeta primers. Produced via immunoSEQ multiplex PCR; TCRdb's table is partial and in-frame only. This sample yields approximately 70,000 clones, of which 74% are seen a single time; about an eighth belongs to the top ten. Sequences were obtained from PBMCs. The receptor set was obtained from a human donor in good health.

This sequence joins TRBV30 and TRBJ1-1; TRBD1 is a possible D gene (5 bases). The CDR3 has 13 amino acids. CDR1 is GTSNPN, CDR2 SVGIG, per germline (reference sequence). Trimming took 1 base from V and 4 from J, leaving 10 bases between them. In DNA form, the CDR3 reads TGTGCCTGGAGTGGGGGACTGCGCACTGAAGCTTTCTTT. This translates into CAWSGGLRTEAFF.

In the case of this clone: The identical CDR3 is also encoded by other nucleotide sequences in the sample. The chain carries TRBV5-1 and TRBJ2-7; TRBD2 might be the D (7 bases). The germline V gene has CDR1 SGHRS and CDR2 YFSETQ. V gave up 3 bases and J gave up 7 bases, with 14 bases separating them. There are 13 residues in the CDR3. CDR3 nucleotides: TGCGCCAGCAGCTACCAGGGAGGGGGAGAGCAGTACTTC. This codes for CASSYQGGGEQYF.

V and J are TRBV7-6 and TRBJ1-1; D uncertain. The germline gives CDR1 SGHVS, CDR2 FNYEAQ. The CDR3 has 12 amino acids. Trimming shortened V by 4 bases and J by 7 bases, and 10 bases separated the two germline ends. CDR3: CASSSGFGEAFF. CDR3 bases: TGTGCCAGCAGCTCAGGTTTTGGTGAAGCTTTCTTT.

The rearrangement links TRBV2 to TRBJ2-3; a weak D match, TRBD1 (6 bases). Germline loops: CDR1 SNHLY, CDR2 FYNNEI. The CDR3 spans 14 residues. With 9 bases removed from V and 0 bases from J, the gap between germline ends came to 13 bases. The CDR3 reads CASRGGISTDTQYF. DNA for the CDR3: TGTGCCAGTCGAGGGGGTATTAGCACAGATACGCAGTATTTT.

Turning to this clone: The germline gene is not matched at one end of the junction; a read error may be the cause. The rearrangement links TRBV2 to TRBJ1-5; 7 bases fit TRBD1. Per the germline V gene, CDR1 is SNHLY and CDR2 is FYNNEI. The CDR3 contains 12 residues. The CDR3 DNA is TGTGCCAGCAGTGAGAGGGGGCCGGAGACAATCTTT. It translates to CASSERGPETIF.

This clone has a handful of counts. The chain uses TRBV19 and TRBJ1-1, with D tentatively TRBD1 (5 bases). The CDR3 is 15 amino acids. Germline V CDR1 and CDR2: LNHDA, SQIVND (reference sequence). Trimming shortened V by 3 bases and J by 7 bases, and 18 bases separated the two germline ends. In nucleotides, the CDR3 is TGTGCCAGTAGTATGAGGCCCCAGACAGACCTTGAAGCTTTCTTT. Translating gives CASSMRPQTDLEAFF. Drawing the rest from reference TRBV19 and TRBJ1-1, the complete variable domain is DGGITQSPKYLFRKEGQNVTLSCEQNLNHDAMYWYRQDPGQGLRLIYYSQIVNDFQKGDIAEGYSVSREKKESFPLTVTSAQKNPTAFYLCASSMRPQTDLEAFFGQGTRLTVV.

V gene TRBV19 combines with J gene TRBJ2-7; 7 positions agree with TRBD2. From germline, CDR1 is LNHDA and CDR2 SQIVND (reference sequence). CDR3 length: 13 amino acids. V dropped 7 bases and J dropped 6; count of bases not matched to a gene: 9. As DNA, the CDR3 is TGTGCCAGTAAAAGCCCAGCGGGAACCGAGCAGTACTTC. This translates into CASKSPAGTEQYF. Full variable domain (rest looked up from reference TRBV19 and TRBJ2-7): DGGITQSPKYLFRKEGQNVTLSCEQNLNHDAMYWYRQDPGQGLRLIYYSQIVNDFQKGDIAEGYSVSREKKESFPLTVTSAQKNPTAFYLCASKSPAGTEQYFGPGTRLTVT.